This T cell receptor (beta chain) came from a study of T-cell memory formation after mild COVID-19 (dated by TCRdb to about 2021). With regard to the full study: Most TCR sequence clusters were specific to one of the two donors. Two young, previously healthy adult volunteers made up the cohort, one male and one female. T-cell clones expanding and contracting after mild COVID-19 in a couple of donors were tracked by longitudinal TCRalpha and TCRbeta repertoire sequencing. Summary of the overall study and its limitations: Clones contracting from day 15 to 85 had balanced CD4/CD8 phenotypes, while a second wave expanding from day 15 to 37 was biased towards CD4+. Whether the second-wave clones peaking on day 37 were SARS-CoV-2 specific was not confirmed. Only two mild cases were covered in the study, and larger cohorts including severe cases with pre-infection samples were considered necessary. Contracting CD4+ clones turned up mainly in the CM and EM memory subsets, whereas EMRA was where CD8+ clones were enriched. The detection of some responding clones in pre-infection memory suggests that pre-existing cross-reactive memory T cells joined the SARS-CoV-2 response.

Ficoll-Paque density gradient centrifugation was the method used to isolate PBMCs. TCRdb shows the sequencer as Illumina NovaSeq 6000. cDNA libraries for TCRalpha and TCRbeta were prepared by 5'RACE using constant-segment primers, with sample barcodes and unique molecular identifiers added. RNA was extracted from every sample with Trizol reagent. The libraries were amplified in two PCR steps, and the second step added a second sample barcode and Illumina TruSeq adapters. Sequencing of the libraries was done on an Illumina NovaSeq, producing 2 x 150 bp paired-end reads. Per the source publication's procedure: Demultiplexing of reads and collapsing into UMI-guided consensus sequences were performed with migec v1.2.7. Using mixcr v2.1.11, UMI consensuses were aligned to TRA and TRB V and J templates and then assembled into clonotypes. Expanded or contracted clonotypes were those called significant by both edgeR and NoisET, with noise models trained on biological replicates. edgeR calls used a false discovery rate-adjusted p below 0.01 and a log2 fold-change threshold of 1. As an exploratory analysis of dynamics, max-normalized trajectories of the 1000 most abundant clonotypes were examined by PCA with hierarchical clustering. Each responding clone was given a CD4 or CD8 phenotype based on the CD4+ and CD8+ repertoires, which had been sequenced separately. The raw public reads went through TCRdb reprocessing: fastp at Q25, MiXCR clone calling, in-frame beta chains kept. Rows matching on CDR3 protein sequence are summarized as one entry with the most common DNA and genes. The V and J calls, along with clone size, are taken from TCRdb and not from the paper's own processing. For this sample there are around 300,000 distinct CDR3 sequences; roughly 13% appear just once. The leading ten clones occupy about 20% of the sample.

On this clonotype itself: Its antigen is unknown. Base quality data are lacking; no much larger clone is found one base away.

The sample taken for sequencing was PBMCs or a T cell subset sorted from them (not recorded which). This clonotype was obtained from a man between 18 and 29 years old who had mild COVID-19 (a few samples of this study predate the infection). The sample titles of this study are shuffled in the database, so cell type and time point are left out; the donor was told from shared clones.

Read as DNA, the sequence is TGTGCCAGCAGGACGGGACTAGCGACCTTTAAGCAGTACTTC. Its protein is CASRTGLATFKQYF. This sequence uses TRBV2 and TRBJ2-7, with 10 bases in between that match TRBD2. The germline V gene encodes CDR1 SNHLY and CDR2 FYNNEI. Compared with germline, V lacks 6 bases and J lacks 8 bases; bases without a gene match: 10. The CDR3 measures 14 amino acids from cysteine to phenylalanine. The sequence is cut down to CDR3 DNA, 42 bases in frame from base 1. The entire variable domain, with the stretches around the CDR3 drawn from the reference TRBV2 and TRBJ2-7 proteins, is EPEVTQTPSHQVTQMGQEVILRCVPISNHLYFYWYRQILGQKVEFLVSFYNNEISEKSEIFDDQFSVERPDGSNFTLKIRSTKLEDSAMYFCASRTGLATFKQYFGPGTRLTVT.